The 26 T cell receptor beta chains listed next were all sequenced from one sample in a study of cytotoxic CD8 clonotypes in ibrutinib-treated CLL. This table comes from immunoSEQ multiplex PCR, and its TCRdb copy is limited to in-frame clones, with some not included. The table records about 50,000 clones, around half of them present only once. The material was PBMCs, obtained after 12 months of ibrutinib treatment. All receptors come from a human donor with chronic lymphocytic leukemia.

The chain links TRBV6-6 to TRBJ2-1; 9 bases agree with TRBD2. Germline V gene lookup returns CDR1 MNHNY and CDR2 SVGAGI (reference sequence). This CDR3 contains 14 residues. Trimming at V came to 2 bases and at J to 7 bases, leaving 3 bases not matched to a gene. This CDR3 reads CASSYGGRENEQFF. Written as DNA, the CDR3 is TGTGCCAGCAGTTACGGCGGGAGGGAGAATGAGCAGTTCTTC.

Comment on this clone: A read error may be the cause here, since a much bigger clone is one base away. Other nucleotide sequences from this sample produce the same CDR3. The V and J genes are TRBV9 and TRBJ1-1; D is undetermined. V lost 0 bases and J 3 bases, leaving 6 bases between the germline ends. Germline CDR1 reads SGDLS; CDR2 reads YYNGEE. This CDR3 has 13 amino acids. DNA for the CDR3: TGTGCCAGCAGCGTAGGAGGTTACACTGAAGCTTTCTTT. Its translation: CASSVGGYTEAFF.

The DNA for the CDR3 is TGTGCCAGCAGGCAGCATATGGGACAGGCATTCTCTGGGGCCAACGTCCTGACTTTC. As protein: CASRQHMGQAFSGANVLTF. The chain employs TRBV28 and TRBJ2-6, with 8 nucleotides matching TRBD1. This CDR3 has 19 amino acids. CDR1 and CDR2 from the germline V gene are MDHEN and SYDVKM. J was trimmed by 0 bases and V by 6 bases; bases with no gene match: 13.

The V call is TRBV5-4, the J call TRBJ2-7; 7 nucleotides align to TRBD2. The V gene's germline CDR1 is SGHNT and CDR2 YYREEE (reference sequence). Unmatched junction bases numbered 10, after V lost 1 base and J lost 3 bases. The CDR3 is 16 residues long. The CDR3 sequence: CASSLSSSGIHYEQYF. The CDR3 DNA is TGTGCCAGCAGCTTGTCATCTAGCGGAATCCACTACGAGCAGTACTTC.

In its sample, this clone was seen once. The chain has TRBV11-2 and TRBJ2-1, with D uncertain. Germline CDR1 reads SGHAT; CDR2 reads FQNNGV. There are 15 residues in the CDR3. V was shortened by 2 bases and J by 0 bases, with 8 bases between the two germline ends. The CDR3 reads CASSLLSSSYNEQFF. The CDR3 DNA sequence: TGTGCCAGCAGCTTACTCTCCAGCTCCTACAATGAGCAGTTCTTC. Filled out from reference TRBV11-2 and TRBJ2-1, the complete variable domain reads EAGVAQSPRYKIIEKRQSVAFWCNPISGHATLYWYQQILGQGPKLLIQFQNNGVVDDSQLPKDRFSAERLKGVDSTLKIQPAKLEDSAVYLCASSLLSSSYNEQFFGPGTRLTVL.

This chain joins TRBV19 and TRBJ2-5; D is possibly TRBD1 or TRBD2 (5 bases each). The CDR3 loop spans 14 amino acids. Trimming removed 5 bases from V and 7 bases from J, with 17 bases in between. CDR1 LNHDA and CDR2 SQIVND come from the germline V gene (reference sequence). The CDR3 nucleotides read TGTGCCAGTAGTGGGGACGGAGCTCAGTGGACCCAGTACTTC. Protein sequence: CASSGDGAQWTQYF.

The chain couples TRBV28 to TRBJ1-6; no clear D. Trimming took 6 bases from V and 4 from J, leaving 7 bases between them. Germline-derived CDR1 and CDR2 are MDHEN and SYDVKM. The CDR3 is 13 amino acids. CDR3 sequence: CASRPHYNSPLHF. The CDR3 DNA reads TGTGCCAGCAGGCCCCATTATAATTCACCCCTCCACTTT. Filled out from reference TRBV28 and TRBJ1-6, the complete variable domain reads DVKVTQSSRYLVKRTGEKVFLECVQDMDHENMFWYRQDPGLGLRLIYFSYDVKMKEKGDIPEGYSVSREKKERFSLILESASTNQTSMYLCASRPHYNSPLHFGNGTRLTVT.

The chain combines TRBV29-1 with TRBJ2-1; 7 bases line up with TRBD2. V lost 4 bases to trimming and J lost 7 bases; unmatched junction nucleotides: 4. Germline CDR1 SQVTM, CDR2 ANQGSEA. The CDR3 contains 12 residues. Here the CDR3 reads CSVGGLPNEQFF. The CDR3 DNA reads TGCAGCGTTGGGGGACTACCAAATGAGCAGTTCTTC.

The sample holds a few counts of this clone. This rearrangement joins TRBV18 to TRBJ2-7, with D perhaps matching TRBD1 (6 bases). Looked up from germline, CDR1 is KGHSH and CDR2 is LQKENI. V was pared by 4 bases and J by 4 bases, with 14 bases between. This CDR3 has 14 amino acids. CDR3 sequence: CASSRQDPGYEQYF. CDR3 DNA: TGTGCCAGCTCACGACAGGACCCAGGGTACGAGCAGTACTTC.

This clone was counted ten times or more. The V and J genes are TRBV7-3 and TRBJ1-6; 7 bases are a match to TRBD1. J lost 10 bases, V lost 5 bases, and 8 bases had no gene match. There are 14 residues in the CDR3. In germline, CDR1 is SGHTA, CDR2 FQGTGA. The CDR3 bases are TGTGCCAGCAGCACAACAGGGGCCAGATCACCCCTCCACTTT. Translated: CASSTTGARSPLHF. Using reference TRBV7-3 and TRBJ1-6 for the parts outside the CDR3, the full variable domain is GAGVSQTPSNKVTEKGKYVELRCDPISGHTALYWYRQSLGQGPEFLIYFQGTGAADDSGLPNDRFFAVRPEGSVSTLKIQRTERGDSAVYLCASSTTGARSPLHFGNGTRLTVT.

V is TRBV27 and J is TRBJ2-1; D is uncertain. Trimming cost V 3 bases and J 9 bases, with 9 bases left between them. The germline CDR1 and CDR2 sequences are MNHEY and SMNVEV (reference sequence). This CDR3 is built from 12 residues. The DNA for the CDR3 is TGTGCCAGCAGTTTTGTGAGCAGTGAGCAGTTCTTC. It is translated as CASSFVSSEQFF.

V gene TRBV29-1 combines with J gene TRBJ2-5; 9 bases map to TRBD1. The CDR3 runs to 12 residues. The J segment lost 5 bases and the V segment lost 7 bases, leaving 5 bases of the junction unmatched. Germline V CDR1 and CDR2: SQVTM, ANQGSEA. CDR3 sequence: CSAYRGQETQYF. CDR3 DNA sequence: TGCAGCGCCTACAGGGGGCAGGAGACCCAGTACTTC.

The sample holds a few counts of this clone. One end of the junction varies from germline; a read error may be responsible. The V and J genes are TRBV28 and TRBJ1-2; D might be TRBD1 (5 bases). This CDR3 has 12 residues. CDR1 is MDHEN and CDR2 is SYDVKM in the germline V gene. CDR3 nucleotide sequence: TGTGCCAGCAGTTTACCCGGACACACCTTGGGCTTC. Amino acid sequence: CASSLPGHTLGF.

The chain is built from TRBV18 and TRBJ1-2, with D unresolved. The germline V gene encodes CDR1 KGHSH and CDR2 LQKENI. V shed 2 bases and J shed 6 bases, with 10 bases lying between them. The CDR3 runs 13 residues. The CDR3 sequence is CASSPTVSDGYTF. In nucleotides, the CDR3 is TGTGCCAGCTCACCAACGGTATCGGATGGCTACACCTTC.

Worth noting for this clone: The likely explanation is a read error, given a far larger clone one base away. This chain links TRBV2 with TRBJ2-1; a weak D match, TRBD1 (6 bases). The CDR3 totals 16 residues. Trimming took off 6 bases at V and 7 bases at J, with 22 bases between the two ends. Germline V gene data show CDR1 as SNHLY and CDR2 as FYNNEI. This CDR3 reads CASSQDTQSQGNEQFF. The CDR3 DNA sequence: TGTGCCAGCAGCCAAGATACACAGTCTCAGGGGAATGAGCAGTTCTTC.

This clone was counted at least ten times. J is TRBJ2-7 and V is TRBV27; D is uncertain. V was shortened by 6 bases and J by 9 bases, with 15 bases between the two germline ends. CDR1 and CDR2 from the germline V gene are MNHEY and SMNVEV (reference sequence). The CDR3 totals 12 residues. As DNA, the CDR3 is TGTGCCAGCAGACCAGACGGTACGCTGCAGTACTTC. This codes for CASRPDGTLQYF.

J is TRBJ2-5 and V is TRBV5-1; D might be TRBD2 (6 bases). Trimming shortened V by 5 bases and J by 2 bases, and 19 bases separated the two germline ends. The CDR3 sequence is 16 residues long. Germline CDR1 SGHRS, CDR2 YFSETQ. CDR3 residues: CASSLGMAGPQETQYF. In DNA, the CDR3 is TGCGCCAGCAGTTTAGGGATGGCGGGACCTCAAGAGACCCAGTACTTC.

This clone was observed a handful of times. This chain uses TRBV5-1 with TRBJ2-1; the D is unclear. The CDR3 contains 14 residues. V was clipped by 5 bases and J by 4 bases, with 13 bases between them. CDR1 and CDR2 (germline): SGHRS, YFSETQ. The chain's CDR3 is CASSLEYNYNEQFF. The DNA of the CDR3 is TGCGCCAGCAGTCTCGAATACAATTACAATGAGCAGTTCTTC.

The rearrangement uses TRBV30 and TRBJ1-1; no reliable D call. V was cut by 1 base and J by 0 bases, with 9 bases left in between. CDR3 length: 14 residues. Germline V gene sequence: CDR1 GTSNPN, CDR2 SVGIG (reference sequence). CDR3 sequence (DNA): TGTGCCTGGAGTGGCATCAGATTGAACACTGAAGCTTTCTTT. It is translated as CAWSGIRLNTEAFF.

J is TRBJ2-6 and V is TRBV5-1; the D is unclear. CDR3 length: 16 amino acids. Germline V gene lookup returns CDR1 SGHRS and CDR2 YFSETQ. Trimming cost V 1 base and J 0 bases, with 8 bases left between them. The CDR3 protein is CASSLFRPSGANVLTF. The CDR3 DNA reads TGCGCCAGCAGCTTGTTCAGACCCTCTGGGGCCAACGTCCTGACTTTC. Full variable domain (rest looked up from reference TRBV5-1 and TRBJ2-6): KAGVTQTPRYLIKTRGQQVTLSCSPISGHRSVSWYQQTPGQGLQFLFEYFSETQRNKGNFPGRFSGRQFSNSRSEMNVSTLELGDSALYLCASSLFRPSGANVLTFGAGSRLTVL.

The J gene is TRBJ2-7, the V gene TRBV27; D call uncertain. V lost 5 bases and J 6 bases, leaving 14 bases between the germline ends. CDR1 MNHEY and CDR2 SMNVEV come from the germline V gene (reference sequence). The CDR3 has 13 residues. CDR3 sequence (DNA): TGTGCCAGCAGTCTAGACGCGGCCGGCGAGCAGTACTTC. Translated, it gives CASSLDAAGEQYF.

This clone has more than one count but fewer than ten. The J gene is TRBJ1-2, the V gene TRBV5-4; 10 bases align to TRBD1. This CDR3 has 15 amino acids. Germline CDR1 SGHNT, CDR2 YYREEE (reference sequence). With V trimmed by 4 bases and J by 4 bases, 7 bases remained unmatched. Here the CDR3 reads CASSLGTGVRYGYTF. The CDR3 DNA reads as TGTGCCAGCAGCCTCGGGACAGGGGTTCGCTATGGCTACACCTTC.

This clone was recorded once. The chain employs TRBV6-1 and TRBJ2-7; TRBD1 aligns across 7 bases. After removal of 2 bases from V and 3 bases from J, the junction contained 10 bases not matched to a gene. Germline V gene data show CDR1 as MNHNS and CDR2 as SASEGT. The CDR3 is made up of 16 amino acids. This CDR3 reads CASSEYDTGVGYEQYF. As DNA, the CDR3 is TGTGCCAGCAGTGAATATGATACAGGGGTTGGCTACGAGCAGTACTTC.

This clone was counted only a few times. The rearrangement joins TRBV29-1 to TRBJ1-5; D remains ambiguous. CDR1 SQVTM and CDR2 ANQGSEA come from the germline V gene. V was pared by 7 bases and J by 4 bases, with 14 bases between. The CDR3 has 13 amino acids. The CDR3 here is CSALGPQNQPQHF. In DNA, the CDR3 is TGCAGCGCCCTCGGGCCTCAGAATCAGCCCCAGCATTTT. Full variable domain (remainder filled in from reference TRBV29-1 and TRBJ1-5): SAVISQKPSRDICQRGTSLTIQCQVDSQVTMMFWYRQQPGQSLTLIATANQGSEATYESGFVIDKFPISRPNLTFSTLTVSNMSPEDSSIYLCSALGPQNQPQHFGDGTRLSIL.

The V call is TRBV11-2, the J call TRBJ2-7, with D possibly TRBD1 on 6 matching bases. The CDR3 contains 14 residues. V dropped 1 base and J dropped 3 bases, with 10 bases sitting between them. Germline loops: CDR1 SGHAT, CDR2 FQNNGV. CDR3 loop: CASSLVPDSYEQYF. CDR3 sequence (DNA): TGTGCCAGCAGCTTAGTCCCGGACAGCTACGAGCAGTACTTC. Looking up the rest from reference TRBV11-2 and TRBJ2-7 gives the full variable domain: EAGVAQSPRYKIIEKRQSVAFWCNPISGHATLYWYQQILGQGPKLLIQFQNNGVVDDSQLPKDRFSAERLKGVDSTLKIQPAKLEDSAVYLCASSLVPDSYEQYFGPGTRLTVT.

A note on this clone: Other nucleotide sequences in the sample specify the same CDR3. This chain joins TRBV7-8 and TRBJ1-2, with a weak D call TRBD1 (6 bases). The CDR3 is 12 amino acids. Germline CDR1 reads SGHVS; CDR2 reads FQNEAQ. V was shortened by 5 bases and J by 8 bases, with 12 bases between the two germline ends. DNA of the CDR3: TGTGCCAGCAGCGACTACAGGGACGGCTACACCTTC. Its translation is CASSDYRDGYTF.